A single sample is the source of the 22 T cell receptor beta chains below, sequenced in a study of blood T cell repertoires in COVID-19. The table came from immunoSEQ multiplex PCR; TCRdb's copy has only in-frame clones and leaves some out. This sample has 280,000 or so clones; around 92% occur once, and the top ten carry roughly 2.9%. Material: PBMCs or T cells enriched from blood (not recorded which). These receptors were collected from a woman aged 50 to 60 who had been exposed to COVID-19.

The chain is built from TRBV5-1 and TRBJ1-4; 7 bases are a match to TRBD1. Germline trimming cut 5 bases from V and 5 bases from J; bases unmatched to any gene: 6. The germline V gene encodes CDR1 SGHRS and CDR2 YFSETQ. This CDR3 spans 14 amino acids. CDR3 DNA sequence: TGCGCCAGCAGTCGGGACAGACTAAATGAAAAACTGTTTTTT. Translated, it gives CASSRDRLNEKLFF.

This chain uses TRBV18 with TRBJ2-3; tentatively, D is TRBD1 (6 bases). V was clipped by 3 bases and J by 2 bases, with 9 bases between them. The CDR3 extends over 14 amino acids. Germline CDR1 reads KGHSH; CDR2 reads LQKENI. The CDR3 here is CASSPRTVTDTQYF. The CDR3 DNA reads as TGTGCCAGCTCACCTCGGACAGTCACAGATACGCAGTATTTT.

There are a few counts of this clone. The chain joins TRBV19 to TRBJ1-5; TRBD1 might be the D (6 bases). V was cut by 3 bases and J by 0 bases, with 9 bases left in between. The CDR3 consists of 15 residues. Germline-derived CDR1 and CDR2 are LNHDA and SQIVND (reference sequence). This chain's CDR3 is CASSIGQTSNQPQHF. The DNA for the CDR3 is TGTGCCAGTAGTATCGGACAGACTAGCAATCAGCCCCAGCATTTT.

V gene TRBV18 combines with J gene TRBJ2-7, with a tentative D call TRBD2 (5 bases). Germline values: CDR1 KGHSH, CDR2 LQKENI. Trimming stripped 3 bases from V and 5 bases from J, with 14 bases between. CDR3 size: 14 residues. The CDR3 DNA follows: TGTGCCAGCTCACCGGTATCGGGGTTCAACGAGCAGTACTTC. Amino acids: CASSPVSGFNEQYF.

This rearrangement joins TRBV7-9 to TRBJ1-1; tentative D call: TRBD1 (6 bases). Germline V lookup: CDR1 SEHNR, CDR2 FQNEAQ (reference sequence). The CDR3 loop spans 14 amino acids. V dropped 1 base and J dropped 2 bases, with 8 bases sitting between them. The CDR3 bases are TGTGCCAGCAGCTTAGGAGGGGGTAACACTGAAGCTTTCTTT. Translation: CASSLGGGNTEAFF. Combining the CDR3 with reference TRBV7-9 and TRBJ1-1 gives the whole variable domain DTGVSQNPRHKITKRGQNVTFRCDPISEHNRLYWYRQTLGQGPEFLTYFQNEAQLEKSRLLSDRFSAERPKGSFSTLEIQRTEQGDSAMYLCASSLGGGNTEAFFGQGTRLTVV.

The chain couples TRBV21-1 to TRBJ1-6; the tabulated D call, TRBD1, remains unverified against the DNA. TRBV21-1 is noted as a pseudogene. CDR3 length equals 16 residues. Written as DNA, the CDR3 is TGTGCCAGCAGCACCACAGTGCGCTCCTATAATTCACCCCTCCACTTT. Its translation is CASSTTVRSYNSPLHF.

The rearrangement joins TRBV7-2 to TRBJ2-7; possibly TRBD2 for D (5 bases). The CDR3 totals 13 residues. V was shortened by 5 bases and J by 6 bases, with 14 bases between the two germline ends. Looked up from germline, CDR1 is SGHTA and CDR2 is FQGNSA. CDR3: CASSPQEAFEQYF. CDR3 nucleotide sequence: TGTGCCAGCAGCCCCCAGGAGGCGTTCGAGCAGTACTTC.

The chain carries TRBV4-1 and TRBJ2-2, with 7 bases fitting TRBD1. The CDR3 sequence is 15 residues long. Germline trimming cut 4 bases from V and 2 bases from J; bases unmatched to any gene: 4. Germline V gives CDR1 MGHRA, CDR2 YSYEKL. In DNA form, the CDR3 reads TGCGCCAGCAGCCGCGACAGGGTCAACACCGGGGAGCTGTTTTTT. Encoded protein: CASSRDRVNTGELFF.

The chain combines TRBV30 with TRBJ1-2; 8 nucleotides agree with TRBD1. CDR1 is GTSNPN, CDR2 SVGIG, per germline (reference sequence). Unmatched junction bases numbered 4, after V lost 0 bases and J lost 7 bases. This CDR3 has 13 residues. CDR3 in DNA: TGTGCCTGGAGTGTCCCAGGGGGCGGTGGCTACACCTTC. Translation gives CAWSVPGGGGYTF.

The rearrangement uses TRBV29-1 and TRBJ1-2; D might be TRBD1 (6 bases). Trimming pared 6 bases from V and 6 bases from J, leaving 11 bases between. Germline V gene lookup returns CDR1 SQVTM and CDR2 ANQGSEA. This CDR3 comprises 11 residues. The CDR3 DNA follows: TGCAGCGTGGGGGCAGGGGATGGCTACACCTTC. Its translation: CSVGAGDGYTF.

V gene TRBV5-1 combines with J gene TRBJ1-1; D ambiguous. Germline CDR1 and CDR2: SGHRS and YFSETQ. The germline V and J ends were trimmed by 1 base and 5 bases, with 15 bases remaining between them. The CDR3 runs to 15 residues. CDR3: CASSLIPGTGTEAFF. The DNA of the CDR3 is TGCGCCAGCAGCTTGATCCCGGGCACGGGGACTGAAGCTTTCTTT.

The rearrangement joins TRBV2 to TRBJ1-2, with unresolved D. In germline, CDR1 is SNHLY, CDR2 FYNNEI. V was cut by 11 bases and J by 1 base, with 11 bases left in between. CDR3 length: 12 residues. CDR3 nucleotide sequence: TGTGCCGGGAGCCAGGATAACTATGGCTACACCTTC. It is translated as CAGSQDNYGYTF.

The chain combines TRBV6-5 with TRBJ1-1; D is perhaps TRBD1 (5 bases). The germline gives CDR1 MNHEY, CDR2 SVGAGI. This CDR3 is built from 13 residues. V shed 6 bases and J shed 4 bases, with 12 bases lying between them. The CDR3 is CASRADRGTEAFF. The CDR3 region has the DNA TGTGCCAGCAGAGCAGATAGGGGCACTGAAGCTTTCTTT.

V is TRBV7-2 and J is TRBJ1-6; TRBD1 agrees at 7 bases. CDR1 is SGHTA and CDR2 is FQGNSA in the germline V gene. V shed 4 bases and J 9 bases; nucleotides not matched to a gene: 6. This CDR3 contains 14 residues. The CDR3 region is CASSSTGLASPLHF. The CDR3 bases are TGTGCCAGCAGCTCGACAGGGTTGGCTTCACCCCTCCACTTT. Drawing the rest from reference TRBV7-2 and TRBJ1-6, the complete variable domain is GAGVSQSPSNKVTEKGKDVELRCDPISGHTALYWYRQSLGQGLEFLIYFQGNSAPDKSGLPSDRFSAERTGGSVSTLTIQRTQQEDSAVYLCASSSTGLASPLHFGNGTRLTVT.

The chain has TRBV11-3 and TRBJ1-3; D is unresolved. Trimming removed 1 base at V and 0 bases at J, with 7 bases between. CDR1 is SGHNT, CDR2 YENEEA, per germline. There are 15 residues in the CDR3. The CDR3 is CASSLVRNSGNTIYF. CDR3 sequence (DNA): TGTGCCAGCAGCTTAGTCCGTAACTCTGGAAACACCATATATTTT.

For the CDR3, the DNA is TGTGCCAGCAGTCCAACCCAGGGGAGGAACACTGAAGCTTTCTTT. This codes for CASSPTQGRNTEAFF. The V call is TRBV7-9, the J call TRBJ1-1; D is perhaps TRBD1 (6 bases). The CDR3 has 15 residues. The germline V gene has CDR1 SEHNR and CDR2 FQNEAQ (reference sequence). Deletions cut 6 bases from V and 1 base from J, with 15 bases between.

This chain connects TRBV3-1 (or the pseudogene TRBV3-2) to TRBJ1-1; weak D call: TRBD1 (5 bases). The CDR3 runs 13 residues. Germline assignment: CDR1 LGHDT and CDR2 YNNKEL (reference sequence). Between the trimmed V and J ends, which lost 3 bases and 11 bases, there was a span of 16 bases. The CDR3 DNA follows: TGTGCCAGCAGCCAGGCAGGGTTCGACCGGGCTTTCTTT. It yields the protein CASSQAGFDRAFF.

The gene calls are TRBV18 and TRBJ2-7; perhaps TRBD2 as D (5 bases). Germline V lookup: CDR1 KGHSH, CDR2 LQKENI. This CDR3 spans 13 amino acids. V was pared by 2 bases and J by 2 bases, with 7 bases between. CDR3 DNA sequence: TGTGCCAGCTCACCATCGGGGACCTACGAGCAGTACTTC. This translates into CASSPSGTYEQYF.

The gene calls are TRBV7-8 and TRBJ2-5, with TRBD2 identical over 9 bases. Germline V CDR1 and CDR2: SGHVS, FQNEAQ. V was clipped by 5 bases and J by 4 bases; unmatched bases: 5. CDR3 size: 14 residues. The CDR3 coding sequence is TGTGCCAGCAGCCCCCGCGGGGGGGCAGAGACCCAGTACTTC. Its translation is CASSPRGGAETQYF.

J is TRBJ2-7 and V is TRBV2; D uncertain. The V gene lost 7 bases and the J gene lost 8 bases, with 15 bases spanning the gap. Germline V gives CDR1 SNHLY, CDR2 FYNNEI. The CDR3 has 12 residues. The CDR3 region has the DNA TGTGCCAGCAACCAAATTCAGGCAAAGCAGTACTTC. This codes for CASNQIQAKQYF.

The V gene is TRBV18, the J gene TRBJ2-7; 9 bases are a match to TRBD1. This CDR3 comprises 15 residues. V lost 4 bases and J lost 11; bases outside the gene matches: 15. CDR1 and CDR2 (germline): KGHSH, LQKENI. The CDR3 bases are TGTGCCAGCTCACTCCAGACAGGGGGATTTTATTCGGAGTACTTC. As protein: CASSLQTGGFYSEYF.

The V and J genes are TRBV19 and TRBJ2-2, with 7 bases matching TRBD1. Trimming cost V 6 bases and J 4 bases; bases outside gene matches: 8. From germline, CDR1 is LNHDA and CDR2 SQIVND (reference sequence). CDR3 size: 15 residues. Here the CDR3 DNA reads TGTGCCAGTAGGACAGGGCACGGCAGCACCGGGGAGCTGTTTTTT. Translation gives CASRTGHGSTGELFF.